A selection of T cell receptor beta chains follows, all from one sample in a study of T cells after yellow fever vaccination. Using its own MiXCR run on the 5' RACE reads, TCRdb lists one record per CDR3 protein. In the table there are 250,000 to 400,000 distinct CDR3 sequences, approximately 4.5% of which are singletons. Sequencing used PBMCs, obtained 15 days after the yellow fever booster vaccination. These receptors originate from a young man who received the YFV17D yellow fever vaccine. CDR3s include the opening cysteine and the closing phenylalanine or tryptophan. The order of the fields is D gene, J gene, V gene, clone size, CDR3 DNA, CDR3 protein. D genes are given only for firm matches. Clone size appears in some rows only: once, few, many, or a class for an expanded clone.

d_gene: NA; j_gene: TRBJ1-2; v_gene: TRBV7-2; abundance: many; CDR3nt: TGTGCCAGCAGTCCCCCGGGAGTACCGGGCGATTATGGCTACACCTTC; CDR3aa: CASSPPGVPGDYGYTF
d_gene: NA; j_gene: TRBJ1-2; v_gene: TRBV5-1; abundance: NA; CDR3nt: TGCGCCAGCAGCTTGAACAGCCAAGCACACTATGGCTACACCTTC; CDR3aa: CASSLNSQAHYGYTF
d_gene: NA; j_gene: TRBJ2-3; v_gene: TRBV27; abundance: few; CDR3nt: TGTGCCAGCATAGGAGATACGCAGTATTTT; CDR3aa: CASIGDTQYF
d_gene: NA; j_gene: TRBJ2-6; v_gene: TRBV5-1; abundance: few; CDR3nt: TGCGCCAGCAGCTTGTGGTCTGGGGCCAACGTCCTGACTTTC; CDR3aa: CASSLWSGANVLTF
d_gene: NA; j_gene: TRBJ2-2; v_gene: TRBV10-3; abundance: many; CDR3nt: TGTGCCACCAGGGGGGTCGGGGAGCTGTTTTTT; CDR3aa: CATRGVGELFF
d_gene: TRBD2; j_gene: TRBJ2-1; v_gene: TRBV5-8; abundance: NA; CDR3nt: TGTGCCAGCAGCTTGGGACTAGCGGGGGGTTTGCAGTTCTTC; CDR3aa: CASSLGLAGGLQFF
d_gene: TRBD2; j_gene: TRBJ2-3; v_gene: TRBV6-4; abundance: many; CDR3nt: TGTGCCAGCAGTGTTAGCGGGGGGGCGACAGATACGCAGTATTTT; CDR3aa: CASSVSGGATDTQYF
d_gene: TRBD1; j_gene: TRBJ2-1; v_gene: TRBV7-2; abundance: NA; CDR3nt: TGTGCCAGCAGCTTACGACGAGCATTCGTGGGACAGGGTTCCTACAACGAGCAGTTCTTC; CDR3aa: CASSLRRAFVGQGSYNEQFF
d_gene: TRBD1; j_gene: TRBJ2-2; v_gene: TRBV12-3/TRBV12-4; abundance: few; CDR3nt: TGTGCCAGCAGTTCCGGACAGGGTTGGCACGGGGAGCTGTTTTTT; CDR3aa: CASSSGQGWHGELFF
d_gene: NA; j_gene: TRBJ1-6; v_gene: TRBV7-2; abundance: NA; CDR3nt: TGTGCCAGCAGCACCTCTGAGGAATCACCCCTCCACTTT; CDR3aa: CASSTSEESPLHF
d_gene: NA; j_gene: TRBJ1-4; v_gene: TRBV7-2; abundance: many; CDR3nt: TGTGCCAGCAGCTCGAACCGGGGGGTATGGGAAAAACTGTTTTTT; CDR3aa: CASSSNRGVWEKLFF
d_gene: NA; j_gene: TRBJ1-2; v_gene: TRBV6-2/TRBV6-3; abundance: NA; CDR3nt: TGTGCCAGCAGTCGCCCCGTGGTCGGCTACACCTTC; CDR3aa: CASSRPVVGYTF
d_gene: NA; j_gene: TRBJ2-3; v_gene: TRBV9; abundance: many; CDR3nt: TGTGCCAGCAGCGTAGGCGGGCTAACGCAGTATTTT; CDR3aa: CASSVGGLTQYF
d_gene: NA; j_gene: TRBJ1-6; v_gene: TRBV5-5; abundance: many; CDR3nt: TGTGCCAGCAGCTTGGAGGGCGGACCCAATTCACCCCTCCACTTT; CDR3aa: CASSLEGGPNSPLHF
d_gene: NA; j_gene: TRBJ2-5; v_gene: TRBV20-1; abundance: few; CDR3nt: TGCAGTGCCCGGGACTCTCAAGAGACCCAGTACTTC; CDR3aa: CSARDSQETQYF
d_gene: NA; j_gene: TRBJ1-1; v_gene: TRBV28; abundance: NA; CDR3nt: TGTGCCAGCAGGGGGTTAGACACTGAAGCTTTCTTT; CDR3aa: CASRGLDTEAFF
d_gene: NA; j_gene: TRBJ2-3; v_gene: TRBV20-1; abundance: many; CDR3nt: TGCAGTGCTACCCGCGGGGGCTGGACAGATACGCAGTATTTT; CDR3aa: CSATRGGWTDTQYF